The 28 T cell receptor beta chains given below trace back to one sample, sequenced in a study of follicular helper T cells after annual influenza vaccination (dated 2017 in TCRdb). Library preparation used the immunoSEQ multiplex PCR assay. Sourced from immuneACCESS, this table was stored by TCRdb with only in-frame sequences that have V and J called. A share of the clones is absent; for the studies checked, an unresolved V gene accounts for under half, and the remainder has no known explanation. In this sample the table shows roughly 4,600 clones, approximately 83% of which occur a single time. The ten biggest clones cover roughly 2.2% of the sample. The time point tag for this specimen amounts to: 2015-2016 season, pre-vaccination. The specimen comprised CXCR5+ CD38- circulating T follicular helper cells from blood, sampled on the day of influenza vaccination. Interpreted using the paper, the cell subset or site label stands for: circulating Tfh, non-naive CD4+CXCR5+PD-1+ (ICOS+CD38+ or ICOS-CD38-). These TCRs come from an adult who received the influenza vaccine.

The chain is built from TRBV13 and TRBJ1-3, with D perhaps TRBD1 (5 bases). The V end lost 5 bases, the J end lost 0 bases, and 8 bases lay between the germline ends. Germline V CDR1 and CDR2: PRHDT, FYEKMQ (reference sequence). There are 14 residues in the CDR3. CDR3 coding DNA: TGTGCCAGCAGCCAACAGGACTCTGGAAACACCATATATTTT. Its protein is CASSQQDSGNTIYF.

The V and J genes are TRBV7-3 and TRBJ2-6, with unresolved D. There are 16 residues in the CDR3. CDR1 and CDR2 (germline): SGHTA, FQGTGA. The V end was cut by 6 bases, the J end by 0 bases, with 12 bases between. The CDR3 sequence is CASSPMDISGANVLTF. The CDR3 bases are TGTGCCAGCAGTCCTATGGATATCTCTGGGGCCAACGTCCTGACTTTC.

This clone occurred a few times. V gene TRBV2 combines with J gene TRBJ1-2; a possible D gene is TRBD1 (6 bases). The CDR3 totals 10 residues. Germline-derived CDR1 and CDR2 are SNHLY and FYNNEI. Trimming removed 7 bases from V and 7 bases from J, with 7 bases in between. The CDR3 spells CASNRVGYTF. The CDR3 DNA reads as TGTGCCAGCAACAGGGTTGGCTACACCTTC.

V gene TRBV27 combines with J gene TRBJ1-4; D is undetermined. The CDR3 runs to 15 residues. The germline V gene has CDR1 MNHEY and CDR2 SMNVEV (reference sequence). The ends were cut back, 3 bases at V and 3 bases at J, with 11 bases in the middle. CDR3 region: CASSFQPRANEKLFF. The CDR3 region has the DNA TGTGCCAGCAGTTTTCAGCCACGGGCTAATGAAAAACTGTTTTTT.

The rearrangement joins TRBV7-3 to TRBJ1-2, with 8 bases that match TRBD1. This CDR3 is 16 amino acids long. V was clipped by 7 bases and J by 3 bases; unmatched bases: 13. The germline gives CDR1 SGHTA, CDR2 FQGTGA. The CDR3 is CASTLEGQGADYGYTF. The CDR3 region has the DNA TGTGCCAGCACCCTCGAGGGGCAGGGGGCGGACTATGGCTACACCTTC.

The chain links TRBV5-1 to TRBJ2-5, with 7 bases fitting TRBD2. J was trimmed by 2 bases and V by 4 bases; bases with no gene match: 8. The CDR3 consists of 15 residues. The germline V gene has CDR1 SGHRS and CDR2 YFSETQ. The CDR3 nucleotides are TGCGCCAGCAGCCTGAGCGGGGCGCAGCAAGAGACCCAGTACTTC. Amino acid sequence: CASSLSGAQQETQYF.

The chain recombines TRBV5-8 with TRBJ2-4, with D possibly being TRBD1 (6 bases). V shed 4 bases and J shed 1 base, with 15 bases lying between them. This CDR3 has 16 residues. From germline, CDR1 is SGHTS and CDR2 YDEGEE. CDR3 DNA: TGTGCCAGCAGCACATTCACAGGGAAGGCCAAAAACATTCAGTACTTC. It codes for CASSTFTGKAKNIQYF.

The rearrangement joins TRBV27 to TRBJ1-6; no clear D. V was trimmed by 2 bases and J by 7 bases, leaving 12 bases between them. The germline CDR1 and CDR2 sequences are MNHEY and SMNVEV (reference sequence). This CDR3 is 15 amino acids long. Here the CDR3 DNA reads TGTGCCAGCAGTTTAGGGCTGGCTGGAAATTCACCCCTCCACTTT. It encodes CASSLGLAGNSPLHF.

The V and J genes are TRBV7-9 and TRBJ1-1, with D perhaps TRBD1 (5 bases). The CDR3 length is 13 residues. Germline V gene lookup returns CDR1 SEHNR and CDR2 FQNEAQ (reference sequence). The V gene lost 5 bases and the J gene lost 2 bases, with 9 bases spanning the gap. As DNA, the CDR3 is TGTGCCAGCAGCCTCGACAGTAACACTGAAGCTTTCTTT. Translating it yields CASSLDSNTEAFF.

J is TRBJ1-3 and V is TRBV5-1; 8 positions agree with TRBD1. The CDR3 is 16 amino acids. The ends lost 3 bases at V and 4 bases at J; junction bases unmatched: 9. Germline CDR1 is SGHRS and CDR2 is YFSETQ. In nucleotides, the CDR3 is TGCGCCAGCAGCTATGATCGGACAGGGCAAGGAAACACCATATATTTT. It is translated as CASSYDRTGQGNTIYF.

The chain links TRBV4-2 to TRBJ2-1, with 7 bases matching TRBD1. The CDR3 loop spans 17 amino acids. Germline V gene data show CDR1 as LGHNA and CDR2 as YNFKEQ. V was clipped by 1 base and J by 4 bases; unmatched bases: 10. The CDR3 loop reads CASSQAPGTVDYNEQFF. CDR3 nucleotides: TGTGCCAGCAGCCAAGCCCCCGGGACAGTAGATTACAATGAGCAGTTCTTC.

The chain couples TRBV7-2 to TRBJ1-2; possible D gene TRBD1, 6 bases. This CDR3 is 11 amino acids long. Germline values: CDR1 SGHTA, CDR2 FQGNSA. V shed 6 bases and J shed 8 bases, with 10 bases lying between them. For the CDR3, the DNA is TGTGCCAGCAGAACAGGGTTAGGCTACACCTTC. It specifies CASRTGLGYTF.

A few counts support this clone. This chain uses TRBV11-1 with TRBJ2-1, with TRBD1 matching 8 bases. The CDR3 has 13 amino acids. Germline V gene sequence: CDR1 SGHAT, CDR2 FQDESV (reference sequence). The junction had 6 bases not matched to a gene; V was cut back by 5 bases and J by 9 bases. This CDR3 reads CASSADRVGEQFF. As DNA, the CDR3 is TGTGCCAGCAGCGCGGACAGGGTCGGTGAGCAGTTCTTC.

This sequence joins TRBV29-1 and TRBJ2-5; D uncertain. CDR3 length: 12 residues. Germline V lookup: CDR1 SQVTM, CDR2 ANQGSEA. Trimming removed 6 bases from V and 0 bases from J, with 8 bases in between. CDR3 loop: CSVAANQETQYF. CDR3 bases: TGCAGCGTAGCCGCCAACCAAGAGACCCAGTACTTC.

The chain joins TRBV21-1 to TRBJ1-1. TRBV21-1 is tagged as a pseudogene. This CDR3 has 16 amino acids. CDR3: CASSQRSGRVKTEAFF. The CDR3 DNA is TGTGCCAGCAGTCAGAGGTCAGGGCGGGTAAAGACTGAAGCTTTCTTT.

The J gene is TRBJ2-1, the V gene TRBV5-1; 16 bases map to TRBD2. After removal of 5 bases from V and 8 bases from J, the junction contained 7 bases not matched to a gene. Germline V gene data show CDR1 as SGHRS and CDR2 as YFSETQ. The CDR3 length is 16 residues. CDR3 sequence (DNA): TGCGCCAGCAGTCCTCAGGGACTAGCGGGGGGGTATGAGCAGTTCTTC. It codes for CASSPQGLAGGYEQFF.

This clone appeared a few times. The chain employs TRBV7-9 and TRBJ1-2, with D perhaps matching TRBD1 (5 bases). The CDR3 runs 15 residues. V was trimmed by 10 bases and J by 7 bases, leaving 25 bases between them. Germline values: CDR1 SEHNR, CDR2 FQNEAQ (reference sequence). Written as DNA, the CDR3 is TGTGCCACCCTAGGGGTTTCGATTGGCGGCTCTGGCTACACCTTC. This codes for CATLGVSIGGSGYTF.

In this sample, this clone turned up a few times. The CDR3 DNA reads as TGTGCCAGCAGCTTAGGGACAGGGAGCAGCTACGAGCAGTACTTC. Residues: CASSLGTGSSYEQYF. J is TRBJ2-7 and V is TRBV11-3, with 8 nucleotides matching TRBD1. Germline V gives CDR1 SGHNT, CDR2 YENEEA. J was trimmed by 3 bases and V by 1 base; bases with no gene match: 5. The length of the CDR3 is 15 residues. Using reference TRBV11-3 and TRBJ2-7 for the parts outside the CDR3, the full variable domain is EAGVVQSPRYKIIEKKQPVAFWCNPISGHNTLYWYLQNLGQGPELLIRYENEEAVDDSQLPKDRFSAERLKGVDSTLKIQPAELGDSAVYLCASSLGTGSSYEQYFGPGTRLTVT.

The chain's CDR3 is CASSQTRGEASYTF. The CDR3 nucleotides read TGCGCCAGCAGCCAAACCCGAGGGGAAGCAAGCTACACCTTC. The chain has TRBV4-3 and TRBJ1-2; D may be TRBD1 (5 bases). Germline V gene data show CDR1 as LGHNA and CDR2 as YSLEER. The V end was cut by 2 bases, the J end by 9 bases, with 16 bases between. The CDR3 is 14 amino acids.

This clone was recorded once. The V gene is TRBV7-9, the J gene TRBJ1-2; D is ambiguous. Germline V lookup: CDR1 SEHNR, CDR2 FQNEAQ (reference sequence). The CDR3 spans 13 residues. Trimming pared 5 bases from V and 1 base from J, leaving 8 bases between. CDR3 in DNA: TGTGCCAGCAGCCAGAGCAATAACTATGGCTACACCTTC. Translated, it gives CASSQSNNYGYTF.

The V and J genes are TRBV7-6 and TRBJ1-4; 7 nucleotides align to TRBD1. The CDR3 loop spans 14 amino acids. V was clipped by 5 bases and J by 7 bases; unmatched bases: 7. The germline V gene has CDR1 SGHVS and CDR2 FNYEAQ. CDR3 nucleotides: TGTGCCAGCAGCCCCGGGACAGCGGGTGAAAAACTGTTTTTT. It encodes CASSPGTAGEKLFF.

The chain links TRBV2 to TRBJ1-3; no clear D. The CDR3 loop spans 16 amino acids. V lost 3 bases and J 4 bases, leaving 16 bases between the germline ends. Per the germline V gene, CDR1 is SNHLY and CDR2 is FYNNEI. CDR3 loop: CASSEDRTRPGNTIYF. Written as DNA, the CDR3 is TGTGCCAGCAGTGAGGATCGTACGCGCCCCGGAAACACCATATATTTT.

The chain has TRBV5-1 and TRBJ2-7, with 7 nucleotides matching TRBD1. The CDR3 totals 12 residues. V was pared by 1 base and J by 13 bases, with 8 bases of the junction left unmatched. Germline V CDR1 and CDR2: SGHRS, YFSETQ. Here the CDR3 DNA reads TGCGCCAGCAGCTTGACCCCGGGACAGTCTTACTTC. It specifies CASSLTPGQSYF.

The rearrangement uses TRBV7-9 and TRBJ2-1; D may be TRBD2 (5 bases). The germline gives CDR1 SEHNR, CDR2 FQNEAQ (reference sequence). The CDR3 consists of 19 residues. Trimming took 1 base from V and 7 from J, leaving 26 bases between them. CDR3 protein: CASSLVGQIQAPGWNEQFF. The CDR3 DNA reads TGTGCCAGCAGCTTAGTGGGCCAAATCCAGGCCCCGGGGTGGAATGAGCAGTTCTTC.

This sequence joins TRBV6-1 and TRBJ2-5, with TRBD2 matching 8 bases. The CDR3 is 14 residues long. The V gene end was trimmed by 9 bases and the J gene end by 2 bases; junction bases not matched to a gene: 8. Germline values: CDR1 MNHNS, CDR2 SASEGT. In DNA, the CDR3 is TGTGCCAGTAGCGGGGCACTATTTCAAGAGACCCAGTACTTC. Translated, it gives CASSGALFQETQYF.

This chain joins TRBV29-1 and TRBJ2-3, with D possibly being TRBD2 (7 bases). Germline assignment: CDR1 SQVTM and CDR2 ANQGSEA. This CDR3 comprises 13 residues. CDR3 in DNA: TGCGGTGTAAGGGGGGGCTCGGGGGATACGCAGTATTTT. It codes for CGVRGGSGDTQYF.

This clone was counted a single time. The rearrangement uses TRBV7-2 and TRBJ2-3; either TRBD1 or TRBD2 may fit D (6 bases each). The germline V gene has CDR1 SGHTA and CDR2 FQGNSA. Trimming pared 4 bases from V and 6 bases from J, leaving 17 bases between. The CDR3 totals 15 residues. The CDR3 region is CASSSNPGATDTQYF. In DNA, the CDR3 is TGTGCCAGCAGCTCCAACCCGGGGGCCACCGATACGCAGTATTTT.

Notes on this clone: At one end, the junction sequence differs from germline, possibly due to a read error. J is TRBJ1-2 and V is TRBV19; D might be TRBD1 (6 bases). The CDR3 is 13 residues long. The germline V gene has CDR1 LNHDA and CDR2 SQIVND (reference sequence). The CDR3 nucleotides are TGTGCCAGTACTATACAGGGTGACTATGGCTACACCTTC. Translated, it gives CASTIQGDYGYTF.